These 21 T cell receptor beta chains share one sample of origin, sequenced in a study of T cell responses to AZD1222 COVID-19 vaccine. The protocol was immunoSEQ multiplex PCR, while the TCRdb copy is restricted to in-frame clones and leaves out a portion. The data contain some 150,000 clones, around four fifths of them seen just once; the ten biggest clones take up around 4.3%. The starting material was peripheral blood, obtained on day 0 of MenACWY control vaccination. The receptors here all came from an adult in good health.

The chain is built from TRBV6-7 and TRBJ2-4, with 12 bases aligning to TRBD1. TRBV6-7 is assigned to the ORF class and has an uncertain function. Trimming cost V 1 base and J 3 bases; bases outside gene matches: 13. The CDR3 totals 20 residues. DNA for the CDR3: TGTGCCAGCAGTTACTATGTGGGGACAGGGGGCAGTGAAGACAAAAACATTCAGTACTTC. Translating it yields CASSYYVGTGGSEDKNIQYF.

This clone showed up just a few times. Other DNA sequences from this sample encode an identical CDR3 as well. This sequence joins TRBV4-1 and TRBJ1-2; D is possibly TRBD1 (5 bases). Germline CDR1 reads MGHRA; CDR2 reads YSYEKL. The CDR3 is 13 residues long. V shed 4 bases and J shed 2 bases, with 8 bases lying between them. CDR3 protein: CASSPQGNYGYTF. In DNA, the CDR3 is TGCGCCAGCAGCCCCCAGGGAAACTATGGCTACACCTTC.

This clone was counted a few times. The V and J genes are TRBV6-1 and TRBJ1-2; no clear D gene. V was shortened by 2 bases and J by 3 bases, with 13 bases between the two germline ends. The CDR3 runs 15 residues. Per the germline V gene, CDR1 is MNHNS and CDR2 is SASEGT. The CDR3 spells CASSEWQIGDYGYTF. The CDR3, as DNA: TGTGCCAGCAGTGAATGGCAGATCGGTGACTATGGCTACACCTTC.

The gene calls are TRBV5-4 and TRBJ2-1; 14 bases are a match to TRBD2. The CDR3 extends over 16 amino acids. J gave up 5 bases and V 4 bases, and 5 bases lay outside the gene matches. The germline CDR1 and CDR2 sequences are SGHNT and YYREEE (reference sequence). Here the CDR3 DNA reads TGTGCCAGCAGCGAGGGACTAGCGGGGGCAAACAATGAGCAGTTCTTC. This encodes CASSEGLAGANNEQFF.

The chain is built from TRBV28 and TRBJ2-2; 10 bases are shared with TRBD1. V shed 5 bases, J shed 0 bases, and the junction held 3 bases outside the gene matches. CDR3 length: 16 amino acids. Per the germline V gene, CDR1 is MDHEN and CDR2 is SYDVKM. The CDR3 bases are TGTGCCAGCAGTATGACAGGGGGCCCGAACACCGGGGAGCTGTTTTTT. Translated: CASSMTGGPNTGELFF.

The rearrangement uses TRBV3-1 (or the pseudogene TRBV3-2) and TRBJ2-7; 7 nucleotides agree with TRBD1. CDR1 and CDR2 (germline): LGHDT, YNNKEL (reference sequence). There are 14 residues in the CDR3. With 1 base clipped from V and 7 bases from J, the junction kept 7 bases outside the gene matches. CDR3 residues: CASSQVKGAREQYF. The CDR3 region has the DNA TGTGCCAGCAGCCAAGTTAAGGGGGCGAGAGAGCAGTACTTC.

In nucleotides, the CDR3 is TGTGCCAGCTCGAAAGGACAGGGTGGCACAGATACGCAGTATTTT. This translates into CASSKGQGGTDTQYF. The chain carries TRBV18 and TRBJ2-3, with 8 positions matching TRBD1. The V gene's germline CDR1 is KGHSH and CDR2 LQKENI. V was clipped by 6 bases and J by 1 base; unmatched bases: 6. CDR3 length: 15 residues.

In this sample, this clone turned up a few times. This chain links TRBV7-9 with TRBJ1-4; TRBD1 is a possible D gene (5 bases). Germline lookup yields CDR1 SEHNR and CDR2 FQNEAQ (reference sequence). V dropped 5 bases and J dropped 4 bases, with 14 bases sitting between them. The CDR3 is 15 amino acids. CDR3 sequence (DNA): TGTGCCAGCAGCCCACTGGGGGGGTTTAATGAAAAACTGTTTTTT. This sequence encodes CASSPLGGFNEKLFF. Variable domain in full (rest from reference TRBV7-9 and TRBJ1-4): DTGVSQNPRHKITKRGQNVTFRCDPISEHNRLYWYRQTLGQGPEFLTYFQNEAQLEKSRLLSDRFSAERPKGSFSTLEIQRTEQGDSAMYLCASSPLGGFNEKLFFGSGTQLSVL.

The CDR3 DNA sequence: TGTGCCAGCAGCGTAGCGGAAGATGAGCAGTTCTTC. As protein: CASSVAEDEQFF. V gene TRBV9 combines with J gene TRBJ2-1; D is unclear. The CDR3 runs 12 residues. V gave up 0 bases and J gave up 8 bases, with 6 bases separating them. The V gene's germline CDR1 is SGDLS and CDR2 YYNGEE.

The CDR3 coding sequence is TGCGCCAGCAGTAATTTACCTTTCTCGGGGACCCTAGATACGCAGTATTTT. This encodes CASSNLPFSGTLDTQYF. V gene TRBV10-2 combines with J gene TRBJ2-3, with D perhaps being TRBD1 or TRBD2 (5 bases each). Germline-derived CDR1 and CDR2 are WSHSY and SAAADI. V lost 5 bases and J lost 5, with 23 bases in between. The CDR3 spans 17 residues.

This clone was picked up one time. The chain carries TRBV7-9 and TRBJ1-2, with 7 positions matching TRBD1. Germline V gives CDR1 SEHNR, CDR2 FQNEAQ (reference sequence). This CDR3 comprises 15 residues. J lost 5 bases, V lost 6 bases, and 12 bases had no gene match. CDR3 nucleotide sequence: TGTGCCAGCAGGGACCCCGGAGGGGGCCTGTATGGCTACACCTTC. It codes for CASRDPGGGLYGYTF.

The chain carries TRBV15 and TRBJ1-1, with D hard to call. V gave up 5 bases and J gave up 4 bases, with 11 bases separating them. The CDR3 runs to 13 residues. Germline lookup yields CDR1 LNHNV and CDR2 YYDKDF (reference sequence). CDR3 region: CATSPRLATEAFF. CDR3 coding DNA: TGTGCCACCAGCCCAAGGCTTGCCACTGAAGCTTTCTTT.

CDR3 DNA: TGCGCCAGCAGCCAAGATCGAGGGACTTCTCAAGAGACCCAGTACTTC. It translates to CASSQDRGTSQETQYF. The gene calls are TRBV4-1 and TRBJ2-5, with D possibly matching TRBD2 (6 bases). This CDR3 is 16 amino acids long. Germline V gives CDR1 MGHRA, CDR2 YSYEKL. Trimming removed 0 bases from V and 2 bases from J, with 13 bases in between.

This clone was counted once. The chain links TRBV30 to TRBJ1-6; TRBD1 is a possible D gene (5 bases). V was pared by 4 bases and J by 11 bases, with 15 bases between. There are 13 residues in the CDR3. CDR1 is GTSNPN and CDR2 is SVGIG in the germline V gene (reference sequence). This chain's CDR3 is CAWTIGEVAPLHF. The CDR3 nucleotides read TGTGCCTGGACCATAGGGGAAGTTGCACCCCTCCACTTT.

V gene TRBV5-1 combines with J gene TRBJ2-7, with a possible D match to TRBD1 (6 bases). The CDR3 covers 17 residues. Germline V CDR1 and CDR2: SGHRS, YFSETQ. V was shortened by 4 bases and J by 1 base, with 21 bases between the two germline ends. The CDR3 nucleotides are TGCGCCAGCAGCGTGGGTGGTGTCAGGGGACGTTCCTACGAGCAGTACGTC. Its translation: CASSVGGVRGRSYEQYV.

The chain combines TRBV19 with TRBJ2-7; D ambiguous. V shed 5 bases and J shed 4 bases, with 30 bases lying between them. The CDR3 runs to 19 residues. Germline V gene data show CDR1 as LNHDA and CDR2 as SQIVND (reference sequence). As DNA, the CDR3 is TGTGCCAGTAGTCCCCGTAGCCGGACGGGTAGCCCCACTGGGTACGAGCAGTACTTC. This translates into CASSPRSRTGSPTGYEQYF.

Concerning this clone itself: It is unclear where the CDR3 begins or ends on the DNA, so no DNA is shown, and the CDR3 is as TCRdb lists it. This chain connects TRBV2 to TRBJ1-1; TRBD1 is taken as the D call from the table, unchecked against the DNA. The V gene's germline CDR1 is SNHLY and CDR2 FYNNEI. The CDR3 is 15 residues long, counting both termini. The CDR3 here is CASLFFGQGRTEAFF.

The chain joins TRBV7-9 to TRBJ2-3, with D possibly being TRBD1 or TRBD2 (5 bases each). V lost 2 bases, J lost 6 bases, and 15 bases lay in between. Germline V gene lookup returns CDR1 SEHNR and CDR2 FQNEAQ (reference sequence). This CDR3 is 15 amino acids long. The CDR3 here is CASSLQGEGSDTQYF. CDR3 nucleotide sequence: TGTGCCAGCAGCTTACAGGGAGAGGGGTCCGATACGCAGTATTTT.

The genes are TRBV9 and TRBJ1-5; the D gene is possibly TRBD1 (5 bases). Germline CDR1 is SGDLS and CDR2 is YYNGEE. The CDR3 runs 14 residues. Trimming cost V 0 bases and J 6 bases, with 10 bases left between them. The CDR3 spells CASSVAGYGQPQHF. The CDR3, as DNA: TGTGCCAGCAGCGTAGCAGGGTACGGTCAGCCCCAGCATTTT. The whole variable domain, remainder taken from reference TRBV9 and TRBJ1-5, is DSGVTQTPKHLITATGQRVTLRCSPRSGDLSVYWYQQSLDQGLQFLIQYYNGEERAKGNILERFSAQQFPDLHSELNLSSLELGDSALYFCASSVAGYGQPQHFGDGTRLSIL.

The chain recombines TRBV2 with TRBJ2-1, with 12 bases lining up with TRBD2. Germline CDR1 reads SNHLY; CDR2 reads FYNNEI. The V segment lost 2 bases and the J segment 9 bases; nucleotides outside the gene matches: 8. CDR3 length: 16 residues. The CDR3: CASSENLAGGPGEQFF. DNA for the CDR3: TGTGCCAGCAGTGAAAACCTAGCGGGGGGGCCAGGTGAGCAGTTCTTC.

This clone has a single count. This rearrangement joins TRBV24-1 to TRBJ2-1; 11 bases agree with TRBD2. This CDR3 has 16 residues. With V trimmed by 4 bases and J by 4 bases, 5 bases remained unmatched. The germline V gene has CDR1 KGHDR and CDR2 SFDVKD. CDR3 coding DNA: TGTGCCACCAGTGACTTTACTAGCGGGGGATACAATGAGCAGTTCTTC. Translation: CATSDFTSGGYNEQFF.